This TCR beta chain was sequenced during a study of blood T cell repertoires in COVID-19. Here immunoSEQ multiplex PCR was the method, and the copy in TCRdb shows in-frame clones only, minus some. The sample contains a few hundred thousand clones, approximately 89% of which appear only once. The TCR originated in a woman between 35 and 50 years old who had been exposed to COVID-19. Sequencing input: PBMCs or T cells enriched from blood (not recorded which).

CDR3 sequence (DNA): TGTGCCAGCAGCTCTACAGTCAATCAGCCCCAGCATTTT. Translation gives CASSSTVNQPQHF. V is TRBV7-3 and J is TRBJ1-5, with unresolved D. Germline lookup yields CDR1 SGHTA and CDR2 FQGTGA. Trimming stripped 4 bases from V and 3 bases from J, with 7 bases between. The CDR3 loop spans 13 amino acids.